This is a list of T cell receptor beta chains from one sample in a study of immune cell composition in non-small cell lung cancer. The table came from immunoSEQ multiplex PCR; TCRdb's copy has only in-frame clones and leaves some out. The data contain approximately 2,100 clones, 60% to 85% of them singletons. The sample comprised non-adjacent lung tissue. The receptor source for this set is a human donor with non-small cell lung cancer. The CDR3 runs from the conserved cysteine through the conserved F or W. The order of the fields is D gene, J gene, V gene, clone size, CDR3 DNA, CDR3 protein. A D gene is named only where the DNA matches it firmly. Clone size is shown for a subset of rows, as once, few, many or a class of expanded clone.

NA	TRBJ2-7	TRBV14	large	TGTGCCAGCAGCCCCGAGAAAGTGAATGTCTACGAGCAGTACTTC	CASSPEKVNVYEQYF
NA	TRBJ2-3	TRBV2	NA	TGTGCCAGCAGCACTAGCACAGATACGCAGTATTTT	CASSTSTDTQYF
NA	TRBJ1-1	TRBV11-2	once	TGTGCCAGCTCCGTAGGGGCAGGGCCCACTGAAGCTTTCTTT	CASSVGAGPTEAFF
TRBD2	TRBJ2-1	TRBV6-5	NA	TGTGCCAGCAGTTACGTCGGGGGACTAGCGGACAATGAGCAGTTCTTC	CASSYVGGLADNEQFF
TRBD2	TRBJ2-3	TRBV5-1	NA	TGCGCCAGCAGCTTGAATGAGAGGACTAGCTACACAGATACGCAGTATTTT	CASSLNERTSYTDTQYF
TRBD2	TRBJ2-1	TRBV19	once	TGTGCCAGTAATTATTTGGGGGAGGGTGAGCAGTTCTTC	CASNYLGEGEQFF
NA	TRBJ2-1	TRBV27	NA	TGTGCCAGCAGGTTAACTGTTATAGCGAATCGCAATGAGCAGTTCTTC	CASRLTVIANRNEQFF
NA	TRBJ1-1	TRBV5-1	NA	TGCGCCAGCAGCAGAGATCCCCCGACAGTTGACAACACTGAAGCTTTCTTT	CASSRDPPTVDNTEAFF
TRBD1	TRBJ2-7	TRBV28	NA	TGTGCCAGCAGACCAGGACAGGGGTTTGGCGAGCAGTACTTC	CASRPGQGFGEQYF
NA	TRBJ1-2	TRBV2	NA	TGTGCCAGCAGGGGTGACAGAAATGGCTACACCTTC	CASRGDRNGYTF
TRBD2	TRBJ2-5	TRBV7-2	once	TGTGCCAGCAGCGTTACTAGCGGGAGTAATTTACTCCAAGAGACCCAGTACTTC	CASSVTSGSNLLQETQYF
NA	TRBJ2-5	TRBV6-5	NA	TGTGCCAGCAGTCCCTACAGGACCGGGCAAGAGACCCAGTACTTC	CASSPYRTGQETQYF
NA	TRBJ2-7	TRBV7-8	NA	TGTGCCAGCAGCACCCAGACAGTGAGGGAGCAGTACTTC	CASSTQTVREQYF
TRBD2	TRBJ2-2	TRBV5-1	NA	TGCGCCAGCAGCTTGTTCCAGCGGGAGTTGGGCGGGGAGCTGTTTTTT	CASSLFQRELGGELFF
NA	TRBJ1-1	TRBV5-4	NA	TGTGCCAGCAGCGGGTGGGGGGTGAACACTGAAGCTTTCTTT	CASSGWGVNTEAFF
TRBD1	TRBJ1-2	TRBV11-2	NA	TGTGCCAGCAGCTCGGGACAGGGCTTCTATGGCTACACCTTC	CASSSGQGFYGYTF
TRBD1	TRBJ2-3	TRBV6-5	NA	TGTGCCAGCAGCTTAGGACAGGGGATCACAGATACGCAGTATTTT	CASSLGQGITDTQYF
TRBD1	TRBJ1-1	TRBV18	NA	TGTGCCAGCTCCGCGACAGGGGTGAACACTGAAGCTTTCTTT	CASSATGVNTEAFF
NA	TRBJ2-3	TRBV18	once	TGTGCCAGCTCACCGTCGACGCGGGGAGACACAGATACGCAGTATTTT	CASSPSTRGDTDTQYF
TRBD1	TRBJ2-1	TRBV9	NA	TGTGCCAGCAGCCGACAGGGGGCCTGGGAGCAGTTCTTC	CASSRQGAWEQFF
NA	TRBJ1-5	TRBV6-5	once	TGTGCCAGCAAAAAGGGGGGGGAGAGCAATCAGCCCCAGCATTTT	CASKKGGESNQPQHF
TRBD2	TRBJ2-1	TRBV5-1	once	TGCGCCAGCAGCATCCTATTCCGGGGGGAAAACAATGAGCAGTTCTTC	CASSILFRGENNEQFF
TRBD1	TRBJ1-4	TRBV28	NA	TGTGCCAGCAGTTTACCCGGGGACAGGGGACGGAGGAGTGAAAAACTGTTTTTT	CASSLPGDRGRRSEKLFF
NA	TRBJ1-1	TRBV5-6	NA	TGTGCCAGCAGCTTGGACAGGGAGACTGAAGCTTTCTTT	CASSLDRETEAFF
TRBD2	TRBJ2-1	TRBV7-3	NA	TGTGCCAGCAGCTTATGGGGACTAGCGGGAGGGAGCTCCTACAATGAGCAGTTCTTC	CASSLWGLAGGSSYNEQFF
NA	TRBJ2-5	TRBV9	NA	TGTGCCAGCAGCCCAACAGGGCTAGAGACCCAGTACTTC	CASSPTGLETQYF
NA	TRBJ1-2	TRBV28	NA	TGTGCCAGCATAGGCCAGGGAATATATGCCGGTGGCTACACCTTC	CASIGQGIYAGGYTF
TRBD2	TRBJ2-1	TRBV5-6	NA	TGTGCCAGCAGCTTGGTCGGGGGAGGGATTCCCTACAATGAGCAGTTCTTC	CASSLVGGGIPYNEQFF
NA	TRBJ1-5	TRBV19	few	TGTGCCAGTAGTCCCCGGAGCGGTCAGCCCCAGCATTTT	CASSPRSGQPQHF
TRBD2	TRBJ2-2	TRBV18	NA	TGTGCCAGCGCCGGACTAGCGGGAGTCCGAACCGGGGAGCTGTTTTTT	CASAGLAGVRTGELFF
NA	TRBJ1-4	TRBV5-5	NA	TGTGCCAGCAGCTCAGCCAGGGGTGGTGAAAAACTGTTTTTT	CASSSARGGEKLFF
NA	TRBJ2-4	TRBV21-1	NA	TGTGCCAGCAGCAACCGAGCGGGAGCGGTCAAAAACATTCAGTACTTC	CASSNRAGAVKNIQYF
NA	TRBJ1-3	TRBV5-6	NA	TGTGCCAGCAGCTCGACTGCTGGTAGTCTCTCTGGAAACACCATATATTTT	CASSSTAGSLSGNTIYF
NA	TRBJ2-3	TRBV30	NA	TGTGCCTGGGCCCCTATTGGCACAGATACGCAGTATTTT	CAWAPIGTDTQYF
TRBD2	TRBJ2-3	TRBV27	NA	TGTGCCAGCAGTTTAGCACTAGCGGGCAACACAGATACGCAGTATTTT	CASSLALAGNTDTQYF
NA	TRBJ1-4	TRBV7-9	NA	TGTGCCAGCAGCTTAACAGGGCTTGAAAAACTGTTTTTT	CASSLTGLEKLFF
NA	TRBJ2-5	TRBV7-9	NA	TGTGCTAGCAGCTCTCACATGGAAGAGACCCAGTACTTC	CASSSHMEETQYF
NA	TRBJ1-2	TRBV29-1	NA	TGCAGCGTTGAAGATCGACAGGTATATGGCTACACCTTC	CSVEDRQVYGYTF
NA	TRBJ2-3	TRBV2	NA	TGTGCCAGCAGTGAGAGGGTTGTGCAAACAGATACGCAGTATTTT	CASSERVVQTDTQYF
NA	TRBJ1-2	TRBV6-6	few	TGTGCCAGCAGTTACTCCCGAGGATCTAACTATGGCTACACCTTC	CASSYSRGSNYGYTF
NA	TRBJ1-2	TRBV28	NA	TGTGCCAGCAGTCCCCCCTCGACAGCTTTCTATGGCTACACCTTC	CASSPPSTAFYGYTF
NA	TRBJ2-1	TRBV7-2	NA	TGTGCCAGCAGCTGGGGCAGGGGCCCCTCCGGCTACAATGAGCAGTTCTTC	CASSWGRGPSGYNEQFF
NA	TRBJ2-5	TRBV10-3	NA	TGTGCCATCAGTGAGCGGACTTCAGGGGAAGAGACCCAGTACTTC	CAISERTSGEETQYF
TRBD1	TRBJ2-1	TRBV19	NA	TGTGCCAGTAGTCCCCAGGGGGCTTGGGCCAATGAGCAGTTCTTC	CASSPQGAWANEQFF
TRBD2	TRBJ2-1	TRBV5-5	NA	TGTGCCAGCAGCTCCGGCGGGGGAGACTTGGCCAATGAGCAGTTCTTC	CASSSGGGDLANEQFF
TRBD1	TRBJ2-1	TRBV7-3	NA	TGTGCCAGCAGCTCGGACAGGGACAATGAGCAGTTCTTC	CASSSDRDNEQFF
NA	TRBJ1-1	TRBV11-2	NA	TGTGCCAGCAGCCTGAACGGGGTTGAAGCTTTCTTT	CASSLNGVEAFF
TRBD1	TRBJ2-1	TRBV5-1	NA	TGCGCCAGCAGCTTGGGGACAGGAAATTACGATGAGCAGTTCTTC	CASSLGTGNYDEQFF
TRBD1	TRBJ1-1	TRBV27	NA	TGTGCCAGCAGTACCGGACAGGCGAACACTGAAGCTTTCTTT	CASSTGQANTEAFF
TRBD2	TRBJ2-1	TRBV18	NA	TGTGCCAGCTCCCCTAGCGGGGTGGATGAGCAGTTCTTC	CASSPSGVDEQFF
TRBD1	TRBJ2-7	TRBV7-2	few	TGTGCCAGCAGGGGACAGGGTTCGTCCGAGCAGTACTTC	CASRGQGSSEQYF
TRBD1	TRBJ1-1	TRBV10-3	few	TGTGCCATCAGTTGGACAGGGCGATCGAACACTGAAGCTTTCTTT	CAISWTGRSNTEAFF
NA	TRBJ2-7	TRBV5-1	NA	TGCGCCAGCAGCTTGGCCGGGAGTAGGACCTACGAGCAGTACTTC	CASSLAGSRTYEQYF
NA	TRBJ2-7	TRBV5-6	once	TGTGCCAGCAGCTTTCAGGGGACCTCCTACGAGCAGTACTTC	CASSFQGTSYEQYF
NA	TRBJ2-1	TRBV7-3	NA	TGTGCCAGCAGCTTATCCGGGGGGCCCAAATCGACCCCGTTCTTC	CASSLSGGPKSTPFF
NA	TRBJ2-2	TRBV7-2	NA	TGTGCCAGCAGCTCTCCCGGGATCAACACCGGGGAGCTGTTTTTT	CASSSPGINTGELFF
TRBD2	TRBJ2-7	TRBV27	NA	TGTGCCAGCAGTGGGCTAGCGGGAGAATGGGAGCAGTACTTC	CASSGLAGEWEQYF
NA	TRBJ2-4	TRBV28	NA	TGTGCCAGCAGTTCGAACCCCGGGAAGGCGAACATTCAGTACTTC	CASSSNPGKANIQYF
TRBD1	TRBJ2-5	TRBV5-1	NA	TGCGCCAGCAGCCAAGCCTACAGGGGGAGAGAGACCCAGTACTTC	CASSQAYRGRETQYF